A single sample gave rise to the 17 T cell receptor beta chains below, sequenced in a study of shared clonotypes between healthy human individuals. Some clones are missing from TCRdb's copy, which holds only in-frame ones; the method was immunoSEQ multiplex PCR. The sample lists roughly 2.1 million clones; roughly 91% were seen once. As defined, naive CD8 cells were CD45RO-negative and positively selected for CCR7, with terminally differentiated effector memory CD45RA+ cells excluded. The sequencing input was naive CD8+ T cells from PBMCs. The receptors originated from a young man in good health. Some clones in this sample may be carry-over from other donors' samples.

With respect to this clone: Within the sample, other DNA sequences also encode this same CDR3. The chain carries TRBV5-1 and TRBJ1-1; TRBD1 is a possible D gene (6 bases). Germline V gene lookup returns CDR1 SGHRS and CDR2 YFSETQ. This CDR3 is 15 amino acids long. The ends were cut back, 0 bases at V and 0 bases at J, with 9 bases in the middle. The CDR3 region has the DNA TGCGCCAGCAGCTTGGAACAGGGCATGAACACTGAAGCTTTCTTT. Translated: CASSLEQGMNTEAFF.

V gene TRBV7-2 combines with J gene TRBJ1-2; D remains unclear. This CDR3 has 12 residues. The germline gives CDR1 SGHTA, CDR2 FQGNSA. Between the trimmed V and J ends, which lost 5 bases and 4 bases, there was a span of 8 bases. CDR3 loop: CASSQASYGYTF. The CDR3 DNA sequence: TGTGCCAGCAGCCAAGCAAGCTATGGCTACACCTTC. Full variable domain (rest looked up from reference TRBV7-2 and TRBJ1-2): GAGVSQSPSNKVTEKGKDVELRCDPISGHTALYWYRQSLGQGLEFLIYFQGNSAPDKSGLPSDRFSAERTGGSVSTLTIQRTQQEDSAVYLCASSQASYGYTFGSGTRLTVV.

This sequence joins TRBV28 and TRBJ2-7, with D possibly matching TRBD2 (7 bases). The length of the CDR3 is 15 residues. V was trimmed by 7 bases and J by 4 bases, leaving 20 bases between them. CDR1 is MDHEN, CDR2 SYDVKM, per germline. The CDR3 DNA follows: TGTGCCAGCACCTACGTCGGGGGGCGGCGTTACGAGCAGTACTTC. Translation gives CASTYVGGRRYEQYF.

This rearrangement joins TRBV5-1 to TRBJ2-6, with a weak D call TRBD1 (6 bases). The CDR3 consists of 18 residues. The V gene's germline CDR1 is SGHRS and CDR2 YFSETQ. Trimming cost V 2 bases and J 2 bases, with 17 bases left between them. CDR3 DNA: TGCGCCAGCAGCTTACTGGACAGACTGGAGGCTGGGGCCAACGTCCTGACTTTC. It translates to CASSLLDRLEAGANVLTF.

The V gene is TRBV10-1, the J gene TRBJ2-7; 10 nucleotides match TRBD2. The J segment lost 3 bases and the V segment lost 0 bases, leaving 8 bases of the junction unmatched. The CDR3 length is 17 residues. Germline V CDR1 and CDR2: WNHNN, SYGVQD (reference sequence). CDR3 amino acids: CASSESFPRLAGYEQYF. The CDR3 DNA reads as TGCGCCAGCAGTGAGTCGTTTCCCCGACTAGCGGGCTACGAGCAGTACTTC.

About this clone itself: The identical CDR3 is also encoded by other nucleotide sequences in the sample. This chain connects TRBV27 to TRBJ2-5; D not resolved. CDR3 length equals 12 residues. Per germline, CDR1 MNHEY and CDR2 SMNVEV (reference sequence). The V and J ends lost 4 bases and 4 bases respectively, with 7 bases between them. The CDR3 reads CASSSPGETQYF. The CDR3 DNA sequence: TGTGCCAGCAGTTCTCCGGGAGAGACCCAGTACTTC.

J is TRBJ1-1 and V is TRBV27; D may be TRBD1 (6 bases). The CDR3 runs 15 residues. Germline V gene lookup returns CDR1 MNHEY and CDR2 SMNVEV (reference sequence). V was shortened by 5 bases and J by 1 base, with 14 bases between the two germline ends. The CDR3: CASSTRGHWNTEAFF. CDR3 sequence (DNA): TGTGCCAGCAGTACACGGGGACACTGGAACACTGAAGCTTTCTTT.

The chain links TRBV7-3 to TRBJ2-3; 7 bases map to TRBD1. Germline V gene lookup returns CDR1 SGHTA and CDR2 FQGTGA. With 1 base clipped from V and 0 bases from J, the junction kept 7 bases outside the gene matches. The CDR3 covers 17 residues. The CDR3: CASSLKGGSPSTDTQYF. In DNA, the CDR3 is TGTGCCAGCAGCTTAAAAGGGGGCTCACCTAGCACAGATACGCAGTATTTT.

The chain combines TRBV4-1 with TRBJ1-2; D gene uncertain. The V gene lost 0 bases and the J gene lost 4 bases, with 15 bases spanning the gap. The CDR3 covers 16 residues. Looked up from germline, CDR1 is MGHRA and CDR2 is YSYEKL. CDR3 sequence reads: CASSQDPRGDGYGYTF. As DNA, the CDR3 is TGCGCCAGCAGCCAAGACCCCCGTGGCGACGGCTATGGCTACACCTTC.

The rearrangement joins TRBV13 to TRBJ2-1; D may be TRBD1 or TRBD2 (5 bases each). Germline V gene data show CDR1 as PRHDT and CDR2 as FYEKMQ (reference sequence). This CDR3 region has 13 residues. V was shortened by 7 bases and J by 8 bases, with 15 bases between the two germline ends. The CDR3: CASTGDRDDEQFF. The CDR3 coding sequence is TGTGCCAGCACCGGGGACCGTGATGATGAGCAGTTCTTC.

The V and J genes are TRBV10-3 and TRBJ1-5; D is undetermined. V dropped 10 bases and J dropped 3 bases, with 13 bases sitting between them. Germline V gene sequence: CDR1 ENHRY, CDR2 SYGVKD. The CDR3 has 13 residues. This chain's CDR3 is CATRDTFNQPQHF. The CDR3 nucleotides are TGTGCCACCCGAGATACATTCAATCAGCCCCAGCATTTT.

The CDR3 loop reads CASSLEVRQGVKDGYTF. DNA of the CDR3: TGCGCCAGCAGCTTGGAAGTTAGACAGGGGGTGAAAGATGGCTACACCTTC. This chain uses TRBV5-1 with TRBJ1-2; TRBD1 matches at 9 bases. The CDR3 is made up of 17 amino acids. The V and J ends lost 0 bases and 6 bases, in that order; junction bases with no gene match: 12. Germline CDR1 reads SGHRS; CDR2 reads YFSETQ.

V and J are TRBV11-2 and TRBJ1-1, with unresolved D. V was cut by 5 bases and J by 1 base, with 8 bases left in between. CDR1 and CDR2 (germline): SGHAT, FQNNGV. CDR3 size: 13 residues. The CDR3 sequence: CASSAAKNTEAFF. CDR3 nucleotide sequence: TGTGCCAGCAGCGCCGCAAAGAACACTGAAGCTTTCTTT.

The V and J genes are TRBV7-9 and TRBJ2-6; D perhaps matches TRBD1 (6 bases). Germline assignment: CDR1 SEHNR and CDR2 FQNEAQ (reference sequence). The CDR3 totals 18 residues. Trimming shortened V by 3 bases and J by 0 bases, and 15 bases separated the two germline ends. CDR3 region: CASSFRDQGNSGANVLTF. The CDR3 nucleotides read TGTGCCAGCAGCTTCCGAGACCAGGGGAACTCTGGGGCCAACGTCCTGACTTTC.

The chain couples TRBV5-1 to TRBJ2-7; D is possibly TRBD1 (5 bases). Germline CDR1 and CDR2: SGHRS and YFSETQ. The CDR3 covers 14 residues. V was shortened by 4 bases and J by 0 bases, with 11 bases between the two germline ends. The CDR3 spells CASSPLGASYEQYF. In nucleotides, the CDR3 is TGCGCCAGCAGCCCCCTAGGGGCCTCCTACGAGCAGTACTTC.

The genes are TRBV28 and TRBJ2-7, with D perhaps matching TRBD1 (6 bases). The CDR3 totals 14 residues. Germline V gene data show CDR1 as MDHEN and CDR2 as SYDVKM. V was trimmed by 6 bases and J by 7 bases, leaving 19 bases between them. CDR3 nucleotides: TGTGCCAGCAGGCACCAGGGGAGTGGGTATGAGCAGTACTTC. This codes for CASRHQGSGYEQYF.

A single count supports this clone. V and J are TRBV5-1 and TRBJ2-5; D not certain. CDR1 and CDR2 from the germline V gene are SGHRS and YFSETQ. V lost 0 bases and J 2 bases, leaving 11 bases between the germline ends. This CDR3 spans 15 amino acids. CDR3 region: CASSLGQSTQETQYF. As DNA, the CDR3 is TGCGCCAGCAGCTTGGGGCAGTCCACTCAAGAGACCCAGTACTTC.